A single sample gave rise to the 5 T cell receptor beta chains below, sequenced in a study of CD8+ T cells in alopecia areata. Extracted RNA was reverse transcribed into cDNA, the sequencing template. TCRdb keeps only in-frame clones here, not all; method: immunoSEQ multiplex PCR. The sample contains some 180,000 clones, approximately 62% of which appear only once. The sample here was CD4+ T cells sorted from blood, taken at week 0. All receptors come from a human donor with alopecia areata.

V gene TRBV4-3 combines with J gene TRBJ1-1, with unresolved D. Per germline, CDR1 LGHNA and CDR2 YSLEER. The CDR3 runs 16 residues. The V end lost 0 bases, the J end lost 4 bases, and 15 bases lay between the germline ends. CDR3 bases: TGCGCCAGCAGCCAAGAGCGCGGGCCGTTTAGCACTGAAGCTTTCTTT. Its translation is CASSQERGPFSTEAFF.

This clone was seen more than once but under ten times. J is TRBJ1-5 and V is TRBV7-6; TRBD1 is a possible D gene (5 bases). Between the trimmed V and J ends, which lost 2 bases and 4 bases, there was a span of 6 bases. Germline V gene sequence: CDR1 SGHVS, CDR2 FNYEAQ. The CDR3 is 13 residues long. For the CDR3, the DNA is TGTGCCAGCAGCTTATGGGGGAATCAGCCCCAGCATTTT. Amino acid sequence: CASSLWGNQPQHF.

V and J are TRBV25-1 and TRBJ2-7; 12 nucleotides match TRBD1. V dropped 8 bases and J dropped 8; count of bases not matched to a gene: 7. Germline CDR1 MGHDK, CDR2 SYGVNS. This CDR3 is 13 amino acids long. CDR3 nucleotide sequence: TGTGCCAGCGGGGGGACAGGGGGCAGCCAGCAGTACTTC. This translates into CASGGTGGSQQYF.

The CDR3 is CSVQPRGDTLGQYF. The CDR3 nucleotides read TGCAGCGTTCAACCCAGGGGGGACACCCTGGGGCAGTACTTC. The chain couples TRBV29-1 to TRBJ2-7; D is possibly TRBD1 (7 bases). From germline, CDR1 is SQVTM and CDR2 ANQGSEA. Between the trimmed V and J ends, which lost 5 bases and 9 bases, there was a span of 23 bases. This CDR3 contains 14 residues.

The chain carries TRBV29-1 and TRBJ2-2, with D perhaps TRBD1 or TRBD2 (5 bases each). Germline loops: CDR1 SQVTM, CDR2 ANQGSEA. V gave up 5 bases and J gave up 7 bases, with 20 bases separating them. This CDR3 comprises 15 residues. CDR3: CSVLGRGKSSGELFF. The CDR3 DNA is TGCAGCGTTTTGGGGCGAGGGAAGAGTAGCGGGGAGCTGTTTTTT.